One T cell receptor beta chain is described in this entry. The data are from a study of blood T cell repertoires in COVID-19. The table came from immunoSEQ multiplex PCR; TCRdb's copy has only in-frame clones and leaves some out. The top ten clones hold 3% of a sample with about 250,000 clones, 70% to 90% of them seen once. V lost 6 bases, J lost 0 bases, and 11 bases lay in between. Per germline, CDR1 PRHDT and CDR2 FYEKMQ (reference sequence). This CDR3 is 15 amino acids long. This chain joins TRBV13 and TRBJ1-4, with D unresolved. This clonotype was sampled from a man between 18 and 29 years old with active or convalescent COVID-19. The source material was peripheral blood. CDR3 protein: CASSFNGATNEKLFF. In nucleotides, the CDR3 is TGTGCCAGCAGTTTCAACGGTGCAACTAATGAAAAACTGTTTTTT. Variable domain in full (rest from reference TRBV13 and TRBJ1-4): AAGVIQSPRHLIKEKRETATLKCYPIPRHDTVYWYQQGPGQDPQFLISFYEKMQSDKGSIPDRFSAQQFSDYHSELNMSSLELGDSALYFCASSFNGATNEKLFFGSGTQLSVL.